The text below deals with one T cell receptor beta chain. V shed 1 base and J shed 2 bases, with 5 bases lying between them. Germline V gene data show CDR1 as MNHNS and CDR2 as SASEGT. This CDR3 has 13 residues. The sample originates from a study of control samples from healthy donors and cancer patients. Here immunoSEQ multiplex PCR was the method, and the copy in TCRdb shows in-frame clones only, minus some. The sample carries over 20,000 clones, around four fifths recorded once. The sequencing sample was made of PBMCs. This TCR came from a man in his 60s with colorectal cancer. The chain joins TRBV6-1 to TRBJ1-2; D remains ambiguous. The CDR3 here is CASSEVGNYGYTF. In DNA, the CDR3 is TGTGCCAGCAGTGAAGTTGGGAACTATGGCTACACCTTC.